This T cell receptor (beta chain) stems from a study of CD8 T cells in Susac syndrome. Random hexamers served to reverse transcribe roughly 0.5 to 1 ug RNA. Each CDR3 protein is one row after TCRdb ran MiXCR on the immunoSEQ multiplex PCR reads. The sample has 150,000 to 200,000 distinct CDR3 sequences, just under 95% seen once. Healthy donors constituted the control group, matched for age and sex. Germline lookup yields CDR1 SNHLY and CDR2 FYNNEI. This CDR3 contains 14 residues. Trimming took off 6 bases at V and 1 base at J, with 10 bases between the two ends. This chain connects TRBV2 to TRBJ1-5; D is uncertain. This clonotype was obtained from a human donor in good health. Input material: CD4+ T cells from PBMCs. The CDR3 loop reads CASRDGKSNQPQHF. The CDR3 coding sequence is TGTGCCAGCAGGGACGGAAAGAGCAATCAGCCCCAGCATTTT.